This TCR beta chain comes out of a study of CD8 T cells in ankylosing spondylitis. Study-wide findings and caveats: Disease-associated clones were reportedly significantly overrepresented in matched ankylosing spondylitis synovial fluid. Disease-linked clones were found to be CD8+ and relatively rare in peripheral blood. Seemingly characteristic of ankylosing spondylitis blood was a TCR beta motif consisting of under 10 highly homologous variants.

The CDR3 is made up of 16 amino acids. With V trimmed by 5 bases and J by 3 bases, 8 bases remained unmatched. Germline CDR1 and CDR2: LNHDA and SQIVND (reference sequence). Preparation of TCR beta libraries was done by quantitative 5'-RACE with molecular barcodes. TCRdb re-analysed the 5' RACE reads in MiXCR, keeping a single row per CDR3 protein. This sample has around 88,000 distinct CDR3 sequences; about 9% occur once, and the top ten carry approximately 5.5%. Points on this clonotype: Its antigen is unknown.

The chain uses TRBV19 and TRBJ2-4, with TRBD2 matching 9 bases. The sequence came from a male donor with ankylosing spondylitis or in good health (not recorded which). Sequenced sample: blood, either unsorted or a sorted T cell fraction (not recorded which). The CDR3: CASSFGGGAVKNIQYF. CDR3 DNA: TGTGCCAGTAGTTTCGGCGGGGGGGCCGTCAAAAACATTCAGTACTTC.